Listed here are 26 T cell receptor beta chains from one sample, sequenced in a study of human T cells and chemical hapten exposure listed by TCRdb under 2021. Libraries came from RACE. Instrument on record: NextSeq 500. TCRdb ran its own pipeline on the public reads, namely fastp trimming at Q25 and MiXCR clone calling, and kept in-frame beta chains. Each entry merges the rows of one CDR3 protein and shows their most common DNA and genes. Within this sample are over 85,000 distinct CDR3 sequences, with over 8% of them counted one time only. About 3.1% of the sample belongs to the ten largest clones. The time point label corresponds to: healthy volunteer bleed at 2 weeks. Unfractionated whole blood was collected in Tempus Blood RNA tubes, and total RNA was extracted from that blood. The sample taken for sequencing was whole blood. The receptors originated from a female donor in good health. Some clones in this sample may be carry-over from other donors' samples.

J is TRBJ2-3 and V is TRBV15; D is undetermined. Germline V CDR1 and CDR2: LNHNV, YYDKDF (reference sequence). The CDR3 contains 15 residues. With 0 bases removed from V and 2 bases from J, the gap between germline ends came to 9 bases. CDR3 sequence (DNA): TGTGCCACCAGCAGAGACAGTCCCACCACAGATACGCAGTATTTT. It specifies CATSRDSPTTDTQYF.

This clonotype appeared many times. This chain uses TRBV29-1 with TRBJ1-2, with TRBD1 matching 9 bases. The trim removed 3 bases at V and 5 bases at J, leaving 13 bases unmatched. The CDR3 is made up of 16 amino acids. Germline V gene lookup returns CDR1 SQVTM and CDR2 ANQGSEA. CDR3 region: CSVDPRIGDRGYGYTF. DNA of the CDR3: TGCAGCGTTGACCCCAGAATAGGAGACAGGGGGTATGGCTACACCTTC.

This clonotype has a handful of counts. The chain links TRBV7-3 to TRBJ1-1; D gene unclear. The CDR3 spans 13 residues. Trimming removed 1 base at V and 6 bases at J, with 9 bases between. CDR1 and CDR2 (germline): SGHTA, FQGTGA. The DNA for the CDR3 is TGTGCCAGCAGCTTAAGGCGTCAGTCTGAAGCTTTCTTT. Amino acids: CASSLRRQSEAFF.

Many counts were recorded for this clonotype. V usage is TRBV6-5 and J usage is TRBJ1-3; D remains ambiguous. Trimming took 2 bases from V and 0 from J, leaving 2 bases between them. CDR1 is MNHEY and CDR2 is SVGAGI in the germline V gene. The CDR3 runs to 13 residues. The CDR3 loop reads CASSYRSGNTIYF. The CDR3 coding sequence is TGTGCCAGCAGTTACCGCTCTGGAAACACCATATATTTT.

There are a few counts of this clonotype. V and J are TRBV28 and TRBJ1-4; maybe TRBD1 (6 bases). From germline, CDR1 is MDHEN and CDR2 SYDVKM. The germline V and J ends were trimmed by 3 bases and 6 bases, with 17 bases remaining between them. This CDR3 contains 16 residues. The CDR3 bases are TGTGCCAGCAGTTTCACCTACAGGGATCGGGATGAAAAACTGTTTTTT. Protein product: CASSFTYRDRDEKLFF.

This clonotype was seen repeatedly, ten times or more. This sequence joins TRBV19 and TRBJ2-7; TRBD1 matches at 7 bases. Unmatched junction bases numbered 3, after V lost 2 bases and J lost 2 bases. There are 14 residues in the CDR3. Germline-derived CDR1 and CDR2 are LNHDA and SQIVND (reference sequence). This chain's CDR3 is CASSINDRAYEQYF. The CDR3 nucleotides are TGTGCCAGTAGTATAAACGACAGGGCCTACGAGCAGTACTTC. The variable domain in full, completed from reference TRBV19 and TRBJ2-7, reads DGGITQSPKYLFRKEGQNVTLSCEQNLNHDAMYWYRQDPGQGLRLIYYSQIVNDFQKGDIAEGYSVSREKKESFPLTVTSAQKNPTAFYLCASSINDRAYEQYFGPGTRLTVT.

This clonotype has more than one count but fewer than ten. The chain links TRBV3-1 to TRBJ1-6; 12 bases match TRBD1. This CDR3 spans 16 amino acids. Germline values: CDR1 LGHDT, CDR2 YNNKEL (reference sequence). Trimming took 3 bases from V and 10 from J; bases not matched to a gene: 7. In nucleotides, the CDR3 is TGTGCCAGCAGCCACGGGACAGGGGGCGAAGGGTCACCCCTCCACTTT. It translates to CASSHGTGGEGSPLHF.

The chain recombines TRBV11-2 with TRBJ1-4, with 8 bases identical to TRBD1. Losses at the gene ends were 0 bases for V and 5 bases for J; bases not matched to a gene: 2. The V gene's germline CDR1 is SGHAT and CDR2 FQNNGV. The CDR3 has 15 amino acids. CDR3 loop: CASSLDRDRNEKLFF. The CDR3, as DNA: TGTGCCAGCAGCTTAGACCGGGACAGGAATGAAAAACTGTTTTTT.

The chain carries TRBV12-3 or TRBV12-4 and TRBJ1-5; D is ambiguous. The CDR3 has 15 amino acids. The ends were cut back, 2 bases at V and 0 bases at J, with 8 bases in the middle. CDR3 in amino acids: CASSLPAASNQPQHF. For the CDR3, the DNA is TGTGCCAGCAGTTTACCGGCAGCTAGCAATCAGCCCCAGCATTTT.

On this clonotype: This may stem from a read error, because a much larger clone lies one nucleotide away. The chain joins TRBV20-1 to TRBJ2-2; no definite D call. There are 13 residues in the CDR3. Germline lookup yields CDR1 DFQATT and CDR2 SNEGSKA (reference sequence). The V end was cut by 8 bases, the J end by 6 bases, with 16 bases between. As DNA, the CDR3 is TGCAGTACTCATCTTCCTCCCGCCGGGGAGCTGTTTTTT. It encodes CSTHLPPAGELFF.

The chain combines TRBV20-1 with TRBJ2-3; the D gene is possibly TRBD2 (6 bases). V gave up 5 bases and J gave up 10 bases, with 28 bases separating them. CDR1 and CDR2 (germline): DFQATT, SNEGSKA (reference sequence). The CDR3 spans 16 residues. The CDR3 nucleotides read TGCAGTGCTTGGGCTTCTAGCGAGCCCCTACTACGGTCGCAGTATTTT. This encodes CSAWASSEPLLRSQYF.

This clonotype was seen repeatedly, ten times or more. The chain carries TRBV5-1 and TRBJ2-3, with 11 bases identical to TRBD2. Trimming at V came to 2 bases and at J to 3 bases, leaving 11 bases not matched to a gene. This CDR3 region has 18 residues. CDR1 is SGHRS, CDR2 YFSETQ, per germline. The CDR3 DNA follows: TGCGCCAGCAGCTTATCCGCTAGCGGGAGGTTTGTGACAGATACGCAGTATTTT. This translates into CASSLSASGRFVTDTQYF.

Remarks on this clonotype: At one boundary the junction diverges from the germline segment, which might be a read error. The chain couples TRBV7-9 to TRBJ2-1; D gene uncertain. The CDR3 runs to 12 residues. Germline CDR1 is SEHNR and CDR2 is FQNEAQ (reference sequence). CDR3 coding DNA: TGTGCCAGCAGCTTAGGCTGGGATGAGCAGTCCTTC. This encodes CASSLGWDEQSF.

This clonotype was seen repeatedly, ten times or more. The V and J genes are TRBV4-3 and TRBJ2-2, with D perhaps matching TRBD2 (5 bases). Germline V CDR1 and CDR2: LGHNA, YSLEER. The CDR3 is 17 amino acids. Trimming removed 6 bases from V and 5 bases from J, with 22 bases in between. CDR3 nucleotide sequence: TGCGCCAGCAGTCCAAGATCGAGAGGGAGCGGAACCGGGGAGCTGTTTTTT. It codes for CASSPRSRGSGTGELFF.

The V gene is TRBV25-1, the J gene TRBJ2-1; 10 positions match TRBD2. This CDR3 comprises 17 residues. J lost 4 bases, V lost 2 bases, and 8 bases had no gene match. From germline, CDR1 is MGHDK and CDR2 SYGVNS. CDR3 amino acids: CASSEAPLAGVYNEQFF. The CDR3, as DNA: TGTGCCAGCAGTGAAGCTCCCCTAGCGGGAGTTTACAATGAGCAGTTCTTC. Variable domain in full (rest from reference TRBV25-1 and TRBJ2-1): EADIYQTPRYLVIGTGKKITLECSQTMGHDKMYWYQQDPGMELHLIHYSYGVNSTEKGDLSSESTVSRIRTEHFPLTLESARPSHTSQYLCASSEAPLAGVYNEQFFGPGTRLTVL.

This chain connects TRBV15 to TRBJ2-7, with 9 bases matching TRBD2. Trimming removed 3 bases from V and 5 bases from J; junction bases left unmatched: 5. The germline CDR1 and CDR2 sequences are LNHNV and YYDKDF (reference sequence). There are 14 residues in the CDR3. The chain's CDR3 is CATSRGLASDEQYF. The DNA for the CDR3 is TGTGCCACCAGCAGGGGACTAGCAAGCGACGAGCAGTACTTC.

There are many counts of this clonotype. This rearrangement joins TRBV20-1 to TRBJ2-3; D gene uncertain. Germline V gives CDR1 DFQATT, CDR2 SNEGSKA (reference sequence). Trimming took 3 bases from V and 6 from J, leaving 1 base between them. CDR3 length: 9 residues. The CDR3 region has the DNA TGCAGTGCTAGGGATACGCAGTATTTT. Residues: CSARDTQYF.

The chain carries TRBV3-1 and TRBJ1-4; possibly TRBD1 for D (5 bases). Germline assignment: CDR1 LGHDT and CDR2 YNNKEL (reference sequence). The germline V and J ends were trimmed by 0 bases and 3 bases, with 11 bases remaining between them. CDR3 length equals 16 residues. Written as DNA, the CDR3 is TGTGCCAGCAGCCAAGATGGGGACCGAGCTAATGAAAAACTGTTTTTT. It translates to CASSQDGDRANEKLFF.

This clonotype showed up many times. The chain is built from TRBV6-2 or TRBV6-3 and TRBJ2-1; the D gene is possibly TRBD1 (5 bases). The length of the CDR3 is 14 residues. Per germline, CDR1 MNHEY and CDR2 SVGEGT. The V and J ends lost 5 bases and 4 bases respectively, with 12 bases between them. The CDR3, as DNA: TGTGCCAGCAGTCCGAGGACATTTTACAATGAGCAGTTCTTC. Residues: CASSPRTFYNEQFF.

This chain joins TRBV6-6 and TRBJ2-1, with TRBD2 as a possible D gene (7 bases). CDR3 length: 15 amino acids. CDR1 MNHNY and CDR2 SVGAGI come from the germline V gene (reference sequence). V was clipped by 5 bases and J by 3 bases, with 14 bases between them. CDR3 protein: CASSTGGGDYNEQFF. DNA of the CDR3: TGTGCCAGCAGTACGGGGGGCGGAGACTACAATGAGCAGTTCTTC.

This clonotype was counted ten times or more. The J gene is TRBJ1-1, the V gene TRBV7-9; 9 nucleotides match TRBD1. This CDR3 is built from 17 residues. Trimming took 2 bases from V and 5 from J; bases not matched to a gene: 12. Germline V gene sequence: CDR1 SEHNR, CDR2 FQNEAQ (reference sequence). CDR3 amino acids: CASSLPNRGLYVTEAFF. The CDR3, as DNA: TGTGCCAGCAGCTTACCCAACAGGGGGCTCTATGTGACTGAAGCTTTCTTT.

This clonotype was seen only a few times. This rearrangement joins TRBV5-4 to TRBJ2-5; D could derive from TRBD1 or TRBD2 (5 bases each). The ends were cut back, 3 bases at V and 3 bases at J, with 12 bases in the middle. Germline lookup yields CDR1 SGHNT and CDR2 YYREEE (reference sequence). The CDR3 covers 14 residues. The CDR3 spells CASSSAGTKETQYF. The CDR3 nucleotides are TGTGCCAGCAGCTCTGCCGGGACCAAAGAGACCCAGTACTTC.

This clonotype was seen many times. The CDR3 region is CASSFLTGLTEAFF. CDR3 DNA: TGTGCCAGCAGCTTCTTGACAGGGTTAACTGAAGCTTTCTTT. This chain connects TRBV7-2 to TRBJ1-1, with TRBD1 identical over 7 bases. The V segment lost 3 bases and the J segment 5 bases; nucleotides outside the gene matches: 6. CDR1 SGHTA and CDR2 FQGNSA come from the germline V gene. CDR3 length: 14 amino acids.

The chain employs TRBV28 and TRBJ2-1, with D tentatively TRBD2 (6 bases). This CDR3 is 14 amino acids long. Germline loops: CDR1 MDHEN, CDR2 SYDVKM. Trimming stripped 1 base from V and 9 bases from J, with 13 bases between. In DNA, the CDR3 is TGTGCCAGCAGTTTATCAGAACTAGCTGGTGAGCAGTTCTTC. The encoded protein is CASSLSELAGEQFF.

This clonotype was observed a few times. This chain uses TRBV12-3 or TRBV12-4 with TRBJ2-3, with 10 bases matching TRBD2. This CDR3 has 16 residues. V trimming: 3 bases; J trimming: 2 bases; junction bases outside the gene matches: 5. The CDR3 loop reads CASSFRAGGPTDTQYF. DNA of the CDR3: TGTGCCAGCAGTTTCAGAGCGGGAGGGCCCACAGATACGCAGTATTTT.

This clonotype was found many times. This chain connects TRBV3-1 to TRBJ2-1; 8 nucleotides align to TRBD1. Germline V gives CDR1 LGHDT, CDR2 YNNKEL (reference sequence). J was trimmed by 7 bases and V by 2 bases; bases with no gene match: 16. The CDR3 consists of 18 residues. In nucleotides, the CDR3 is TGTGCCAGCAGCCAAACCGTTTTCCCCCAGGGGGCGGTGAATGAGCAGTTCTTC. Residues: CASSQTVFPQGAVNEQFF.